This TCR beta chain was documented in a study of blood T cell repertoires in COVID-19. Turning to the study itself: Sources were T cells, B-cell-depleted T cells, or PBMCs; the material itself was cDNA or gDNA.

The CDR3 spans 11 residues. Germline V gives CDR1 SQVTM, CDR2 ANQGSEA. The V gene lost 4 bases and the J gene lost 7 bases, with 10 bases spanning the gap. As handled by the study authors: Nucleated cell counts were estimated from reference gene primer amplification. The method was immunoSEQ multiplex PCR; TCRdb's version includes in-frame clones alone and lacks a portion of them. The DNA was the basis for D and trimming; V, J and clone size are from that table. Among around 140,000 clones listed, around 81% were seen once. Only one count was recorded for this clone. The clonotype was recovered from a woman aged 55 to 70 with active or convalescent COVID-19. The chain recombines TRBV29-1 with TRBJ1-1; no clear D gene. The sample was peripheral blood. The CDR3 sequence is CSVVRVNEAFF. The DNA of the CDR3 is TGCAGCGTTGTACGGGTAAATGAAGCTTTCTTT.